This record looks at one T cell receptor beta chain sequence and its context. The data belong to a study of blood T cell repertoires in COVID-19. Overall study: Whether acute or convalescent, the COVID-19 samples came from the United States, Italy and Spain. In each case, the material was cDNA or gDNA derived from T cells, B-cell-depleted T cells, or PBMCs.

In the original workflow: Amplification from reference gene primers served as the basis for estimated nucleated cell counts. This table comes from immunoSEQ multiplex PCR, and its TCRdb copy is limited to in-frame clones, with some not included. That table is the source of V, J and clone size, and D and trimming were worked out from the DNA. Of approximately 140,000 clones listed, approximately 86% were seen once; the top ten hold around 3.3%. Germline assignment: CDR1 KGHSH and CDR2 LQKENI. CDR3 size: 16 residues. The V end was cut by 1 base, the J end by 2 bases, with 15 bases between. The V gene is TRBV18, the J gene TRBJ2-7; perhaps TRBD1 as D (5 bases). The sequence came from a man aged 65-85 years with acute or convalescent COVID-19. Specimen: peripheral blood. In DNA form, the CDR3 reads TGTGCCAGCTCACCACAGGGTGCAGGGAATACCTACGAGCAGTACTTC. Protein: CASSPQGAGNTYEQYF.